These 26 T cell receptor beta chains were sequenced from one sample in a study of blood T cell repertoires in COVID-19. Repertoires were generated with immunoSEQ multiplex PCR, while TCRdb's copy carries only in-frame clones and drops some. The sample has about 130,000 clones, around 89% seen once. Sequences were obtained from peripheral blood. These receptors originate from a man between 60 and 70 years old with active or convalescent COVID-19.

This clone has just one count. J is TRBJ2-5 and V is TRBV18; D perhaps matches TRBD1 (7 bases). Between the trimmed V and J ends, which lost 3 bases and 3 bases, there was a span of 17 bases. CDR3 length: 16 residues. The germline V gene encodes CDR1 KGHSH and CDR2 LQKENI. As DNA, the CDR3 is TGTGCCAGCTCACCGGTCAGGGGGGTATTGGAAGAGACCCAGTACTTC. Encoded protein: CASSPVRGVLEETQYF.

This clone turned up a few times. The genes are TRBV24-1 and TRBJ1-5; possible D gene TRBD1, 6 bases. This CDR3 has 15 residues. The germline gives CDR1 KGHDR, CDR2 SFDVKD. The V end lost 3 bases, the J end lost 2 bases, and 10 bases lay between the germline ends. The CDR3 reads CATSDPRQGNQPQHF. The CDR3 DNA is TGTGCCACCAGTGATCCCCGACAGGGCAATCAGCCCCAGCATTTT.

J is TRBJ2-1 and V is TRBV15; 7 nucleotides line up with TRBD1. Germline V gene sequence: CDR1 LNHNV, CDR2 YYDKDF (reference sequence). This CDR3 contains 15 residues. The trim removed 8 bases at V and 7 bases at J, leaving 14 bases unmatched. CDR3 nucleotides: TGTGCCACCGCAGAACAGGGGCCCCAGAGGAATGAGCAGTTCTTC. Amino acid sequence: CATAEQGPQRNEQFF.

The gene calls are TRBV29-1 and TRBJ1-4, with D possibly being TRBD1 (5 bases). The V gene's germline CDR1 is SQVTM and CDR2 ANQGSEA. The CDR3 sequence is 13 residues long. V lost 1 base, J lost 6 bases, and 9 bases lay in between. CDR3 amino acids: CSVEGGKDEKLFF. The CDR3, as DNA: TGCAGCGTTGAAGGGGGCAAGGATGAAAAACTGTTTTTT.

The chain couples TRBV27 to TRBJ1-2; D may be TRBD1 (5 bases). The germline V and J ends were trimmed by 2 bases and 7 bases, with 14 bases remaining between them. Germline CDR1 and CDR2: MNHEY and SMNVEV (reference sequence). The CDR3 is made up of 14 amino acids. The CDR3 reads CASSLSIGRAGYTF. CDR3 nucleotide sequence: TGTGCCAGCAGTTTAAGTATTGGCAGGGCTGGCTACACCTTC.

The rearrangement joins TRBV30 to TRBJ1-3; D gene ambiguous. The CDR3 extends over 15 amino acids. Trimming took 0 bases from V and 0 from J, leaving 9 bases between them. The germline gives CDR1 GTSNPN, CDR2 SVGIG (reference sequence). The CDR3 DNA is TGTGCCTGGAGTGTAAGAGATAGCTCTGGAAACACCATATATTTT. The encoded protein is CAWSVRDSSGNTIYF.

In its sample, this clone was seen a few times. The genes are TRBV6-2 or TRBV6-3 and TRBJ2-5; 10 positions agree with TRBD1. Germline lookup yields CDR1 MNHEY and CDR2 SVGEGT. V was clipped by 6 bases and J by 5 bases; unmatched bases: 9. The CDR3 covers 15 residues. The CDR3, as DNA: TGTGCCAGCAGCAGTGACAGGGGGCGGGACGAGACCCAGTACTTC. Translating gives CASSSDRGRDETQYF.

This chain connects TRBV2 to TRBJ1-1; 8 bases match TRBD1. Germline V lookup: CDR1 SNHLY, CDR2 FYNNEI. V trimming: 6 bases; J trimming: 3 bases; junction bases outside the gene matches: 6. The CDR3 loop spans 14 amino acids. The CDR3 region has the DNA TGTGCCAGCAGGGTCCTACAGGGGGACACTGAAGCTTTCTTT. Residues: CASRVLQGDTEAFF. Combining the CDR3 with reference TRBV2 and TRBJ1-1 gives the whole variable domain EPEVTQTPSHQVTQMGQEVILRCVPISNHLYFYWYRQILGQKVEFLVSFYNNEISEKSEIFDDQFSVERPDGSNFTLKIRSTKLEDSAMYFCASRVLQGDTEAFFGQGTRLTVV.

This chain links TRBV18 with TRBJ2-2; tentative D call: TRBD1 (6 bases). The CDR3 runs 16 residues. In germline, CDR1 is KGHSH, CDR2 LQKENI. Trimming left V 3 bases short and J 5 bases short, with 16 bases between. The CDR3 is CASSPLMTGGTGELFF. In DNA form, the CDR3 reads TGTGCCAGCTCACCTCTAATGACAGGTGGGACCGGGGAGCTGTTTTTT. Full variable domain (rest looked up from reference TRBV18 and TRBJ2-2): NAGVMQNPRHLVRRRGQEARLRCSPMKGHSHVYWYRQLPEEGLKFMVYLQKENIIDESGMPKERFSAEFPKEGPSILRIQQVVRGDSAAYFCASSPLMTGGTGELFFGEGSRLTVL.

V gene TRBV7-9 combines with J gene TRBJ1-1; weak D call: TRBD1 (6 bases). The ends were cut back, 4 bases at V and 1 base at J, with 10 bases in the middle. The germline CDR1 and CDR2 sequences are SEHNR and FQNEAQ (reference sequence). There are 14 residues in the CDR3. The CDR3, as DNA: TGTGCCAGCAGCTACCAAGGGGGGAACACTGAAGCTTTCTTT. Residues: CASSYQGGNTEAFF. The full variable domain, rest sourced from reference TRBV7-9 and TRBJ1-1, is DTGVSQNPRHKITKRGQNVTFRCDPISEHNRLYWYRQTLGQGPEFLTYFQNEAQLEKSRLLSDRFSAERPKGSFSTLEIQRTEQGDSAMYLCASSYQGGNTEAFFGQGTRLTVV.

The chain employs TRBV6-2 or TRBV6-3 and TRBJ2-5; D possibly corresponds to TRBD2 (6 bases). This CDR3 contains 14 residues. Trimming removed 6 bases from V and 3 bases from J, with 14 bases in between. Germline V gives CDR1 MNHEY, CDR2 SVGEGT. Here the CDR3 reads CASSRREEEETQYF. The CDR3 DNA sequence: TGTGCCAGCAGCCGCAGGGAGGAGGAAGAGACCCAGTACTTC.

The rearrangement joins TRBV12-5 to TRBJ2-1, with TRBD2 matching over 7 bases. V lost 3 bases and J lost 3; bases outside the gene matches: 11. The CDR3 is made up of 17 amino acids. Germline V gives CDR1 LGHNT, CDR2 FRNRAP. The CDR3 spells CASGFSVGEGYYNEQFF. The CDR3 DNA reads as TGTGCTAGTGGTTTCTCTGTGGGGGAGGGCTACTACAATGAGCAGTTCTTC.

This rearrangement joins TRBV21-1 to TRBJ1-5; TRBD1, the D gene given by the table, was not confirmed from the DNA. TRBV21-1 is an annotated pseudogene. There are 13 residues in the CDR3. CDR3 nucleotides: TGTGCCAGCAGCAAAAAGGGGCGGCAGCCCCAGCATTTT. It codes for CASSKKGRQPQHF.

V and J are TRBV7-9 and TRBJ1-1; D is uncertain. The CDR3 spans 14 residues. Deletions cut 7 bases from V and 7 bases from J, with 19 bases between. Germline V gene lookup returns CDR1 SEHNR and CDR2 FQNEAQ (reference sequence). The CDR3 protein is CASTASLLPIEAFF. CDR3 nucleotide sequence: TGTGCCAGCACGGCCTCCCTACTCCCCATTGAAGCTTTCTTT.

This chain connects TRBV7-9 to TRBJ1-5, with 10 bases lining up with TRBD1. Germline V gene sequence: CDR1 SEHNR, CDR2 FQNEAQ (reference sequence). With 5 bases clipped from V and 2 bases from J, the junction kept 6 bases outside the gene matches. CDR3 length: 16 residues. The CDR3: CASSLSGQGGNQPQHF. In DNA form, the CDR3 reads TGTGCCAGCAGCCTCTCCGGACAGGGGGGCAATCAGCCCCAGCATTTT.

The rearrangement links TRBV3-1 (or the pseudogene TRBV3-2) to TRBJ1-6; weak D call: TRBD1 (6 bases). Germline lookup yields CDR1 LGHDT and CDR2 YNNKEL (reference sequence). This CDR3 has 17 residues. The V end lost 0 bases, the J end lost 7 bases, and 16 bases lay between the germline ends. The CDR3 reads CASSQESLGALNSPLHF. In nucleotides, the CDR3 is TGTGCCAGCAGCCAAGAGTCCCTGGGGGCCCTAAATTCACCCCTCCACTTT.

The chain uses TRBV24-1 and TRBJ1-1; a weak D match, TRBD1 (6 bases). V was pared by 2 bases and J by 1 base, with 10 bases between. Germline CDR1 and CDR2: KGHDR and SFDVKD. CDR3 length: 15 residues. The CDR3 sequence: CATSDSGATNTEAFF. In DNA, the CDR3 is TGTGCCACCAGTGATTCAGGGGCCACGAACACTGAAGCTTTCTTT.

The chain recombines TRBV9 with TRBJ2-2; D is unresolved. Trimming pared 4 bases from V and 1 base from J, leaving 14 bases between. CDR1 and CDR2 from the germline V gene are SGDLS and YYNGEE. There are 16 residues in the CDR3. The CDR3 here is CASSRDVGQNTGELFF. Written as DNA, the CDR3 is TGTGCCAGCAGCCGCGATGTTGGGCAGAACACCGGGGAGCTGTTTTTT.

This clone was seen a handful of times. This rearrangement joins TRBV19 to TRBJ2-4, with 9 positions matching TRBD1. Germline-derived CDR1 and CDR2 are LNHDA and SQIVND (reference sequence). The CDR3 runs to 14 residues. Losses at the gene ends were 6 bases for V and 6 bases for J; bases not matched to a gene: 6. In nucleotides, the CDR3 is TGTGCCAGTAGCACACAGGGGGCCCTAAACATTCAGTACTTC. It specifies CASSTQGALNIQYF.

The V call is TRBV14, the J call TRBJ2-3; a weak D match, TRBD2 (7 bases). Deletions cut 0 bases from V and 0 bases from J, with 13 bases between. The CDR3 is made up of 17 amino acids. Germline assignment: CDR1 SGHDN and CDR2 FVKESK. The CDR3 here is CASSQDRGGPSTDTQYF. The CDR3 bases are TGTGCCAGCAGCCAAGATAGGGGGGGCCCGAGCACAGATACGCAGTATTTT.

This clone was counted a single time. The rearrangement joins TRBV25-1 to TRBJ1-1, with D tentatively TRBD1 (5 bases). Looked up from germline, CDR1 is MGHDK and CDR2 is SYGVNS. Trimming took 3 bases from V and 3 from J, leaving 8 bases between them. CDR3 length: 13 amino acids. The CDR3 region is CASSEGGDTEAFF. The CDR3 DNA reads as TGTGCCAGCAGTGAGGGGGGGGACACTGAAGCTTTCTTT.

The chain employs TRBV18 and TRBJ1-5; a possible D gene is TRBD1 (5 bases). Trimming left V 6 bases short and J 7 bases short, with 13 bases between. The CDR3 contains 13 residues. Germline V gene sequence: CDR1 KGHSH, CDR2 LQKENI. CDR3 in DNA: TGTGCCAGCTCCCAGGGAGGGGAGCAGCCCCAGCATTTT. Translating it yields CASSQGGEQPQHF.

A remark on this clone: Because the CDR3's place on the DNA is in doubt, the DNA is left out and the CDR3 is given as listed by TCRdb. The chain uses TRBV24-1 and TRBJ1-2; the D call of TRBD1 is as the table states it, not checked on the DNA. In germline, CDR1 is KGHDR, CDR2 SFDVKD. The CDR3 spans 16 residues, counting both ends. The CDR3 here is CATSDTPVGQGARVTF.

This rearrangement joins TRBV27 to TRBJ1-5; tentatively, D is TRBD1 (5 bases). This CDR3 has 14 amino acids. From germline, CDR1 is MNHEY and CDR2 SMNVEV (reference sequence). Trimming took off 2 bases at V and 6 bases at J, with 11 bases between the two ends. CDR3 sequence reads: CASSLLGGTQPQHF. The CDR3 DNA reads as TGTGCCAGCAGTTTACTGGGGGGAACTCAGCCCCAGCATTTT.

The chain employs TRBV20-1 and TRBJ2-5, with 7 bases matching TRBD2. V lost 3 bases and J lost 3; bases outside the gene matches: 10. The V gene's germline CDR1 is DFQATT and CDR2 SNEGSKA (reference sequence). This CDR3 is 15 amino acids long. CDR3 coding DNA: TGCAGTGCTAGTGGGGCTAGCGGCTCCGAAGAGACCCAGTACTTC. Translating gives CSASGASGSEETQYF.

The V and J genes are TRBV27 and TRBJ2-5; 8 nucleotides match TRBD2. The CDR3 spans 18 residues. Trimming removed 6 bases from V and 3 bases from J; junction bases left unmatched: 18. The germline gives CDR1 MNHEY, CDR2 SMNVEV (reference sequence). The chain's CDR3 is CASSPTPPVGSGEETQYF. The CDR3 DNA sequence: TGTGCCAGCAGCCCTACCCCCCCAGTAGGTAGCGGGGAAGAGACCCAGTACTTC.